This TCR beta chain was captured by sequencing in a study of Graves' ophthalmopathy and Graves' hyperthyroidism. TCR beta CDR3 amplification used RNA transcripts. Second-round multiplex PCR came after a first-round RT-PCR that employed HTBI primers. TCRdb processed the multiplex PCR reads anew with MiXCR; each CDR3 protein has one entry. The top ten hold approximately 3.2% of the sample, which has 350,000 to 450,000 distinct CDR3 sequences, more than 20% seen once. This clonotype was detected only once. There are 18 residues in the CDR3. Germline V lookup: CDR1 MGHRA, CDR2 YSYEKL. With V trimmed by 4 bases and J by 9 bases, 16 bases remained unmatched.

This chain connects TRBV4-1 to TRBJ1-6; TRBD1 agrees at 9 bases. Sequencing was performed on peripheral blood. This clonotype was sampled from a woman between 18 and 29 years old with stable Graves' hyperthyroidism. As DNA, the CDR3 is TGCGCCAGCAGCCCCGAGGGAGGGACAGGGATTTATGGTTCACCCCTCCACTTT. Translation: CASSPEGGTGIYGSPLHF.